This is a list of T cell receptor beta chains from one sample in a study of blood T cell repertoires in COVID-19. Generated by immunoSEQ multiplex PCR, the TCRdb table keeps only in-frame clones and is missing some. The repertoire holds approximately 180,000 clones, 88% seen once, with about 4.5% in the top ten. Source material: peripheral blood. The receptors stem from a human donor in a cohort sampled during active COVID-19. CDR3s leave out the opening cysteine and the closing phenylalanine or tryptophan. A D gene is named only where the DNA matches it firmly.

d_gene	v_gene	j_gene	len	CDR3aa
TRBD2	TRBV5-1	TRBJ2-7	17	ASSLGLGLAGGPNYEQY
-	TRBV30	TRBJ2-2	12	AWSWQGGTGELF
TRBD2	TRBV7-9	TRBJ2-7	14	ASSVSTSGPLYEQY
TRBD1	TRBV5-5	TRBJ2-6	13	ASSIRGLGANVLT
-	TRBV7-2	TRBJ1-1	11	ASSLVDITEAF
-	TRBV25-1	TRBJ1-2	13	ASSPRWGANYGYT
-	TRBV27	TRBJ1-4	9	ASGQLEKLF
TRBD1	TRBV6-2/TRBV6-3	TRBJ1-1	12	ASSYIGTEVEAF
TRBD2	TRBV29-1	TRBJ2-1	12	SSPGTSGSNEQF
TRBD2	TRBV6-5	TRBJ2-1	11	ASSWISGNEQF
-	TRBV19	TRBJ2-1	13	ASSMLLAWGLEQF
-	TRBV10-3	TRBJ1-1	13	AISEVPTGSTEAF
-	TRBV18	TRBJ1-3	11	ASSEYSGNTIY
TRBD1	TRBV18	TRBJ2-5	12	ASSPGTGEETQY
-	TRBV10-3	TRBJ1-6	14	AISPRAVEGGAPLH
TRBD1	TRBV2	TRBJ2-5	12	ASKRDRGSETQY
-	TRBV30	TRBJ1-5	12	AWSEDVSNQPQH
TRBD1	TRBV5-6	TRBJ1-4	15	ASSLKTGGAYNEKLF
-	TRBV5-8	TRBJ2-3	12	ASSLGLPTDTQY
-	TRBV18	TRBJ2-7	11	ASSPNRAYEQY
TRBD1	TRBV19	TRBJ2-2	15	ASSELPRQGNTGELF
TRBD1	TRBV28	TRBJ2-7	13	ASSPIDRDHPEQY
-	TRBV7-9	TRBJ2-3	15	ASTYQGRGPSTDTQY
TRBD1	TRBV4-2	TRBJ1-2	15	ASSRPATGRNHYGYT
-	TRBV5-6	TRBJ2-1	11	ASSLARYNEQF
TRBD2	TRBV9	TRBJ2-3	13	ASSVRTGGSDTQY
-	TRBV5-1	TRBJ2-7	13	ASSPGGTGYYEQY
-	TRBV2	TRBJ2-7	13	ASSEMTPAPYEQY
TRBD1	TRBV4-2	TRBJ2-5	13	ASSLGRTGGETQY
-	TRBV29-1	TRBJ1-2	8	SVLQFGYT
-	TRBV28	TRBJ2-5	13	ASSFTGTMQETQY
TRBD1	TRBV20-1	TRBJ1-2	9	SARDLMGDR
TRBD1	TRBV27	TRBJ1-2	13	ASSLKAGGSYDYT
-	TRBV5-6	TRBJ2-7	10	ASKRGGYEQY
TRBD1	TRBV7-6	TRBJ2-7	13	ASSAPGQAADEQY
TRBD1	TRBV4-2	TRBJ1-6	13	ASSQDTGANSPLH
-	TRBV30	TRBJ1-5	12	AWRTQGGKGPQH
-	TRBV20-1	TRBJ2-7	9	SAGGRGEQY
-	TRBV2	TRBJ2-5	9	ARTKQETQY
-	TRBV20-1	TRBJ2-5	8	SVNQETQY
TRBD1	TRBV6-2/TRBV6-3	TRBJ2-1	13	ASSPRDRETNEQF
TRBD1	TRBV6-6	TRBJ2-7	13	ASSYLGQGPYEQY
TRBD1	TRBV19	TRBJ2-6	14	ASSSRQGAGANVLT
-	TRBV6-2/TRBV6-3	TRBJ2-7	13	ASSYSAGLSHEQY
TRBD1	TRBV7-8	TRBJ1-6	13	ASSISDRGSSPLH
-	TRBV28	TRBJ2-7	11	ASSLPGGYEQY
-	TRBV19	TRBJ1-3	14	ASSIEGRPTGNTIY
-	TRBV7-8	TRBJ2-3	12	ASSLWLLTDTQY
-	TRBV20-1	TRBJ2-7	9	SASRVYEQY
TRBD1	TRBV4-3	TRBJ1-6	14	ASSQETGGGGSPLH
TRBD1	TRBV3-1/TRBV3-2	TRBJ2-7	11	ASSQGAGGEQY
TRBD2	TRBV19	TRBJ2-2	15	ASSRGTSGANTGELF
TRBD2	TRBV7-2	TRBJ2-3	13	ASSRLAGGADTQY
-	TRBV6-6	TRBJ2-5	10	ASSVSGETQY
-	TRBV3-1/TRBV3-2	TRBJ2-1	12	ASSQEWLRGEQF
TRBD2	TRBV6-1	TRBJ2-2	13	ASSEIAGGTGELF
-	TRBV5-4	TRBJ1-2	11	ASSSQERYGYT
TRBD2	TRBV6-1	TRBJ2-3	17	ASSERRLAGRASTDTQY
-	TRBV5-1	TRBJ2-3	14	ASSLGPGIGTDTQY